The rows below give T cell receptor beta chains drawn from one sample of a study of blood T cell repertoires in COVID-19. Method: immunoSEQ multiplex PCR; TCRdb's copy keeps in-frame clones and lacks some. Here the sample spans under 150,000 clones, about four fifths being singletons. The sample was peripheral blood. Source of these receptors: a man between 35 and 55 years old with active or convalescent COVID-19. Both conserved end residues are part of each CDR3. The D gene is left open where the match is weak. Rows give clone size only sometimes, using once, few, many, or a class for an expanded clone.

>.|TRBV2|once|TRBJ1-5
TGTGCCAGCAGCGTCGGGCAGCTAGCGGGGCCCCAGCATTTT
CASSVGQLAGPQHF
>TRBD1|TRBV7-2|.|TRBJ2-7
TGTGCCAGCAGCCAAGGTCCTGGACAGGGGGCGTTCGAGCAGTACTTC
CASSQGPGQGAFEQYF
>.|TRBV5-1|.|TRBJ2-3
TGCGCCAGCAGCTTATCTAGCACAGATACGCAGTATTTT
CASSLSSTDTQYF
>.|TRBV4-3|.|TRBJ1-1
TGCGCCAGCAGCCAAGCGACAGGTAGGGGGAACACTGAAGCTTTCTTT
CASSQATGRGNTEAFF
>TRBD1|TRBV5-6|.|TRBJ2-5
TGTGCCAGCAGCACCCGACAGGGGGCTAGGGAGACCCAGTACTTC
CASSTRQGARETQYF
>.|TRBV30|few|TRBJ2-5
TGTGCCTGGAGTGTACACGGGGAGACCCAGTACTTC
CAWSVHGETQYF
>.|TRBV19|.|TRBJ1-5
TGTGCCAGTAGTCGTTATCCGGGACACACTAGCGAGCAGCCCCAGCATTTT
CASSRYPGHTSEQPQHF
>TRBD2|TRBV5-4|.|TRBJ2-5
TGTGCCAGCAGCTGGCGGGGGGAAGAGACCCAGTACTTC
CASSWRGEETQYF
>.|TRBV19|.|TRBJ2-7
TGTGCCAGTAGTGGAGGACTGCTCTACGAGCAGTACTTC
CASSGGLLYEQYF
>.|TRBV2|.|TRBJ1-6
TGTGCCAGCAACATCGAGGGAAATTCACCCCTCCACTTT
CASNIEGNSPLHF
>TRBD1|TRBV11-3|once|TRBJ2-1
TGTGCCAGCAGCTTAGATGGACAGGGGGGTGAGCAGTTCTTC
CASSLDGQGGEQFF
>.|TRBV6-1|.|TRBJ1-2
TGTGCCAGCAGTGAATTTGCGGATATGGGCTACACCTTC
CASSEFADMGYTF
>.|TRBV7-2|.|TRBJ2-3
TGTGCCAGCAGCCTCAGTGGCGGTAGCAAGACGCAGTATTTT
CASSLSGGSKTQYF
>.|TRBV5-1|.|TRBJ1-1
TGCGCCAGCAGCTTGGCTCAGGGGAGAACTGAAGCTTTCTTT
CASSLAQGRTEAFF